These T cell receptor beta chains were read from a single sample in a study of beta chain features in type 1 diabetes. The assay was immunoSEQ multiplex PCR, and TCRdb's table has in-frame clones only and misses some. In the table there are under 950,000 clones, 15% to 20% of which are singletons. Material: naive CD4+ T cells from blood. These receptors all stem from a woman younger than 30 in good health. The CDR3 runs from the conserved cysteine through the conserved F or W. A D gene is named only where the DNA matches it firmly. Some rows mark clone size as missing; the rest say once, few, many or name a class of expanded clone.

j_gene,abundance,v_gene,d_gene,CDR3aa,CDR3nt
TRBJ2-7,few,TRBV5-6,.,CASSLSGSPIYEQYF,TGTGCCAGCAGCTTGTCAGGTTCTCCTATTTACGAGCAGTACTTC
TRBJ1-6,few,TRBV25-1,.,CASSEQGGSPLHF,TGTGCCAGCAGTGAGCAGGGTGGATCACCCCTCCACTTT
TRBJ2-5,few,TRBV2,.,CASSGDFQETQYF,TGTGCCAGCAGCGGGGACTTCCAAGAGACCCAGTACTTC
TRBJ2-7,few,TRBV10-3,.,CAISGTRGQYF,TGTGCCATCTCAGGGACCCGAGGTCAGTACTTC
TRBJ1-1,.,TRBV7-9,TRBD1,CASSTITGTDNTEAFF,TGTGCCAGCAGCACCATCACCGGGACAGACAACACTGAAGCTTTCTTT
TRBJ2-5,.,TRBV9,TRBD1,CASSATDRAQETQYF,TGTGCCAGCAGCGCGACAGACAGGGCTCAAGAGACCCAGTACTTC
TRBJ2-7,few,TRBV6-1,.,CASSVGITIYEQYF,TGTGCCAGCAGTGTCGGGATAACCATCTACGAGCAGTACTTC
TRBJ2-1,.,TRBV5-6,.,CASSLGPLQFF,TGTGCCAGCAGCTTGGGGCCCCTGCAGTTCTTC
TRBJ1-2,.,TRBV6-1,TRBD1,CASSFHRGGSNGYTF,TGTGCCAGCAGTTTCCACAGGGGCGGGAGCAATGGCTACACCTTC
TRBJ2-1,few,TRBV6-5,.,CASSYWLGSSYNEQFF,TGTGCCAGCAGTTATTGGCTAGGCAGCTCCTACAATGAGCAGTTCTTC
TRBJ2-3,.,TRBV7-2,TRBD2,CASNSRGLAGGADTQYF,TGTGCCAGCAACAGCCGGGGACTAGCGGGAGGAGCAGATACGCAGTATTTT
TRBJ2-5,.,TRBV6-1,.,CASSEVPVRETQYF,TGTGCCAGCAGTGAAGTGCCCGTCCGGGAGACCCAGTACTTC
TRBJ2-1,.,TRBV7-9,.,CASSFRGGGVGEQFF,TGTGCCAGCAGCTTCCGAGGAGGGGGGGTTGGTGAGCAGTTCTTC
TRBJ1-1,.,TRBV28,.,CASLVASPGEAFF,TGTGCCAGCCTCGTTGCCTCCCCTGGTGAAGCTTTCTTT
TRBJ1-2,few,TRBV27,TRBD1,CASSSRFGQGDYGYTF,TGTGCCAGCAGTTCGAGATTCGGACAGGGTGACTATGGCTACACCTTC
TRBJ2-3,few,TRBV7-9,.,CASSTGTLSTDTQYF,TGTGCCAGCAGTACCGGGACCCTCAGCACAGATACGCAGTATTTT
TRBJ2-3,.,TRBV5-1,.,CASSLEAAEDTQYF,TGCGCCAGCAGCTTGGAGGCAGCAGAAGATACGCAGTATTTT
TRBJ2-5,.,TRBV7-9,.,CASTPNGGLETQYF,TGTGCCAGCACCCCAAATGGGGGGTTGGAGACCCAGTACTTC
TRBJ2-7,few,TRBV2,.,CASSDHRVVQYF,TGTGCCAGCAGTGACCACCGGGTCGTGCAGTACTTC
TRBJ1-2,.,TRBV14,.,CASSQDRSGLGGGYTF,TGTGCCAGCAGCCAAGATCGATCCGGGCTAGGTGGCGGCTACACCTTC
TRBJ2-5,few,TRBV7-6,.,CASSSSGTQETQYF,TGTGCCAGCAGCTCATCCGGGACCCAAGAGACCCAGTACTTC
TRBJ2-5,.,TRBV7-2,TRBD1,CASSVTGARMQETQYF,TGTGCCAGCAGCGTTACAGGGGCCCGTATGCAAGAGACCCAGTACTTC
TRBJ2-1,few,TRBV5-1,TRBD2,CASFTLAGAIYNEQFF,TGCGCCAGCTTCACCCTAGCGGGAGCGATTTACAATGAGCAGTTCTTC
TRBJ1-1,.,TRBV6-6,.,CASTPKMNTEAFF,TGTGCCAGCACCCCAAAAATGAACACTGAAGCTTTCTTT
TRBJ2-1,few,TRBV2,TRBD2,CASRGRGGGRLGGQFF,TGTGCCAGCAGAGGTCGGGGTGGCGGGAGGTTAGGGGGGCAGTTCTTC
TRBJ2-2,few,TRBV5-1,.,CASSLATVSTGELFF,TGCGCCAGCAGCTTGGCTACAGTTTCTACCGGGGAGCTGTTTTTT
TRBJ2-1,few,TRBV13,.,CASSPPGTFGSVQFF,TGTGCCAGCAGCCCCCCCGGAACCTTCGGGAGTGTGCAGTTCTTC
TRBJ2-7,few,TRBV28,TRBD1,CASTPGTGVSYEQYF,TGTGCCAGCACTCCCGGGACAGGAGTCTCCTACGAGCAGTACTTC
TRBJ2-7,.,TRBV7-3,TRBD1,CASARTGGLEQYF,TGTGCCAGCGCGAGGACAGGGGGTCTCGAGCAGTACTTC
TRBJ2-7,.,TRBV18,TRBD1,CASSQRTGDSYEQYF,TGTGCCAGCTCACAGCGGACAGGGGACTCCTACGAGCAGTACTTC
TRBJ1-1,few,TRBV5-1,TRBD1,CASDSPGQGVTEAFF,TGCGCCAGTGACTCCCCCGGACAGGGCGTCACTGAAGCTTTCTTT
TRBJ2-5,.,TRBV7-2,.,CASSLVAAGQETQYF,TGTGCCAGCAGCTTAGTTGCGGCAGGGCAAGAGACCCAGTACTTC
TRBJ2-7,few,TRBV14,TRBD2,CASSQVSAGTYEQYF,TGTGCCAGCAGCCAAGTTTCAGCGGGGACCTACGAGCAGTACTTC
TRBJ2-7,.,TRBV4-1,TRBD2,CASSQAGGGRAGEQYF,TGCGCCAGCAGCCAAGCGGGAGGTGGGAGGGCCGGAGAGCAGTACTTC
TRBJ1-2,.,TRBV4-1,.,CASSQEGRGSDAIYGYTF,TGCGCCAGCAGCCAAGAGGGCAGGGGCTCGGATGCAATCTATGGCTACACCTTC
TRBJ2-7,.,TRBV7-9,TRBD2,CASSLLLAGGGEQYF,TGTGCCAGCAGCTTATTACTAGCGGGAGGCGGTGAGCAGTACTTC
TRBJ2-2,.,TRBV2,.,CADRPANTGELFF,TGTGCCGACAGGCCCGCGAACACCGGGGAGCTGTTTTTT
TRBJ2-1,few,TRBV28,TRBD2,CASSLLQLGTSGRGNEQFF,TGTGCCAGCAGTTTACTGCAGCTTGGGACTAGCGGGAGGGGAAATGAGCAGTTCTTC
TRBJ2-1,few,TRBV9,TRBD1,CASSVAQGVYNEQFF,TGTGCCAGCAGCGTAGCACAGGGGGTTTACAATGAGCAGTTCTTC
TRBJ2-7,few,TRBV6-6,.,CASSYLTPYEQYF,TGTGCCAGCAGTTATCTGACCCCCTACGAGCAGTACTTC
TRBJ1-1,few,TRBV11-2,.,CASSLGSEAFF,TGTGCCAGCAGCTTAGGGAGTGAAGCTTTCTTT
TRBJ2-7,few,TRBV4-3,.,CASSPHSGRNYYEQYF,TGCGCCAGCAGCCCCCATAGTGGGAGGAATTACTACGAGCAGTACTTC
TRBJ2-1,few,TRBV5-8,.,CASSLLDSSYNEQFF,TGTGCCAGCAGCTTGCTGGACTCATCTTACAATGAGCAGTTCTTC
TRBJ1-4,.,TRBV19,TRBD1,CASSSGQLFNEKLFF,TGTGCCAGTAGTTCGGGACAGTTATTTAATGAAAAACTGTTTTTT
TRBJ2-7,few,TRBV19,TRBD2,CASSTTSGSSYEQYF,TGTGCCAGTAGTACGACTAGCGGGAGCTCCTACGAGCAGTACTTC
TRBJ2-3,few,TRBV7-9,TRBD2,CASSAGTSGGPTDTQYF,TGTGCCAGCAGCGCCGGGACTAGCGGGGGCCCCACAGATACGCAGTATTTT